These T cell receptor beta chains were read from a single sample in a study of CD8+ T cells in alopecia areata. The repertoire was sequenced with immunoSEQ multiplex PCR; TCRdb's copy has only in-frame clones and lacks some. The sample includes fewer than 250,000 clones, less than 45% of them seen just once. Specimen: CD4+ T cells sorted from blood, collected at roughly week 30, from a patient treated with tofacitinib. These receptors originate from a human donor with alopecia areata. Each CDR3 is given with its conserved first and last residue. A D gene is named only where the DNA matches it firmly. Rows give clone size only sometimes, using once, few, many, or a class for an expanded clone.

v_call	j_call	d_call	clone_size	cdr3_length	cdr3_nt	cdr3_aa
TRBV5-1	TRBJ1-1	-	-	14	TGCGCCAGCAGCTTGGTGCAGGGGAACACTGAAGCTTTCTTT	CASSLVQGNTEAFF
TRBV30	TRBJ1-1	TRBD1	-	13	TGTGCCTGGAACAGGGGGCCGAACACTGAAGCTTTCTTT	CAWNRGPNTEAFF
TRBV7-9	TRBJ2-3	TRBD2	few	14	TGTGCCAGCAGCTTCGGGACTAGGACAGATACGCAGTATTTT	CASSFGTRTDTQYF
TRBV7-2	TRBJ1-6	TRBD1	few	19	TGTGCCAGCAGCTTAGGCAGGGGGCGCGATAGCTCCTATAATTCACCCCTCCACTTT	CASSLGRGRDSSYNSPLHF
TRBV5-1	TRBJ1-1	-	-	14	TGCGCCAGCAGCTTGTGGGATGCAGGGACTGAAGCTTTCTTT	CASSLWDAGTEAFF
TRBV28	TRBJ2-7	-	-	14	TGTGCCAGCAGTTTGCGGGGGCCTCCCTACGAGCAGTACTTC	CASSLRGPPYEQYF
TRBV30	TRBJ2-1	-	-	13	TGTGCCTGGAATGCATTGGGGGGCGCCCAGCAGTTCTTC	CAWNALGGAQQFF
TRBV5-1	TRBJ2-7	-	-	13	TGCGCCAGCAGCTATTCGACAGACTACGAGCAGTACTTC	CASSYSTDYEQYF
TRBV7-9	TRBJ2-3	TRBD2	-	17	TGTGCCAGCAGTCCACTGTGGGGACTAGCGGGGGCAGATACGCAGTATTTT	CASSPLWGLAGADTQYF
TRBV28	TRBJ2-3	-	-	15	TGTGCCAGCAGCCTGCATAGCGGCGGCACAGATACGCAGTATTTT	CASSLHSGGTDTQYF
TRBV7-9	TRBJ1-2	-	-	14	TGTGCCAGCAGCTTAGCGGCGGGGCGCGGAGGCTACACCTTC	CASSLAAGRGGYTF
TRBV19	TRBJ1-5	-	-	12	TGTGCCAGTACAGGGGCCCTCCAGCCCCAGCATTTT	CASTGALQPQHF
TRBV7-9	TRBJ2-7	-	few	13	TGTGCCAGCAGCTTCACAGGGTTTTACGAGCAGTACTTC	CASSFTGFYEQYF
TRBV5-1	TRBJ1-2	-	few	13	TGCGCCAGCAGCTTGGACGGCACAGGGCGCTACACCTTC	CASSLDGTGRYTF
TRBV6-6	TRBJ1-2	-	-	15	TGTGCCAGCAGCCCCCCACAGGGTCAGGGCTATGGCTACACCTTC	CASSPPQGQGYGYTF
TRBV6-1	TRBJ1-2	TRBD1	-	15	TGTGCCAGCAGAAGCTCCGGGACAGGGAACTATGGCTACACCTTC	CASRSSGTGNYGYTF
TRBV7-9	TRBJ2-2	-	few	16	TGTGCCAGCAGCTACTGGGGGGCCCCGTACACCGGGGAGCTGTTTTTT	CASSYWGAPYTGELFF
TRBV30	TRBJ2-1	-	-	16	TGTGCCTGGAGCCGTCGCGGAGGGGGGTCCTACAATGAGCAGTTCTTC	CAWSRRGGGSYNEQFF
TRBV6-1	TRBJ1-5	TRBD1	once	15	TGTGCCAGCAGGAGAGTGGGACAGGGCAATCAGCCCCAGCATTTT	CASRRVGQGNQPQHF
TRBV29-1	TRBJ2-5	-	few	14	TGCAGCGTTGAAGGGGTGGTTCTGGCGGAGACCCAGTACTTC	CSVEGVVLAETQYF
TRBV7-3	TRBJ2-2	TRBD1	-	16	TGTGCCAGCAGCCCCGGGACAGGGGCGAACACCGGGGAGCTGTTTTTT	CASSPGTGANTGELFF
TRBV2	TRBJ2-2	-	few	15	TGTGCCAGCAGTTCCGGGACGGCCAACACCGGGGAGCTGTTTTTT	CASSSGTANTGELFF
TRBV6-6	TRBJ2-7	TRBD1	many	16	TGTGCCAGCAGTAGCCAAGGGGGACAGGTTGGCTACGAGCAGTACTTC	CASSSQGGQVGYEQYF
TRBV6-1	TRBJ1-1	-	few	14	TGTGCCAGCACGTCAGGGTCCACGAACACTGAAGCTTTCTTT	CASTSGSTNTEAFF
TRBV6-5	TRBJ1-2	-	-	15	TGTGCCAGCAGTAATCCACACGGGGGTAGCTATGGCTACACCTTC	CASSNPHGGSYGYTF
TRBV7-2	TRBJ1-2	TRBD1	-	13	TGTGCCAGCAGCCAGACAGGGGAGGATGGCTACACCTTC	CASSQTGEDGYTF
TRBV29-1	TRBJ1-4	TRBD1	few	12	TGCAGCGTACAGGGGCCTAATGAAAAACTGTTTTTT	CSVQGPNEKLFF
TRBV7-9	TRBJ2-5	TRBD1	-	15	TGTGCCAGCAGCTTAGACGGACAGGTTACAGAGACCCAGTACTTC	CASSLDGQVTETQYF
TRBV18	TRBJ2-7	-	few	12	TGTGCCAGCTCACCAGGACGCTACGAGCAGTACTTC	CASSPGRYEQYF
TRBV2	TRBJ1-5	TRBD1	-	14	TGTGCCAGCAGGGAGGGACAGCACAATCAGCCCCAGCATTTT	CASREGQHNQPQHF
TRBV13	TRBJ2-3	TRBD2	few	14	TGTGCCAGCAGCCCAGGGACTACCCTAGATACGCAGTATTTT	CASSPGTTLDTQYF
TRBV7-2	TRBJ1-1	-	-	14	TGTGCCAGCAGCTTAGTACGGCGAAACACTGAAGCTTTCTTT	CASSLVRRNTEAFF
TRBV9	TRBJ2-6	-	-	15	TGTGCCAGCAGCGCCCCCGGAGGGGGGGCCAACGTCCTGACTTTC	CASSAPGGGANVLTF
TRBV6-1	TRBJ1-1	-	few	14	TGTGCCAGCAGGCCTCCGACTGTTAGCGCTGAAGCTTTCTTT	CASRPPTVSAEAFF
TRBV7-9	TRBJ1-3	-	many	14	TGTGCCAGCAGCGCGGTAGGATCTGGAAACACCATATATTTT	CASSAVGSGNTIYF
TRBV9	TRBJ1-2	TRBD1	few	15	TGTGCCAGCAGCGTCTCAGGGGGTCCTAACTATGGCTACACCTTC	CASSVSGGPNYGYTF
TRBV28	TRBJ2-5	TRBD2	-	15	TGTGCCAGCACCCCGGGCGTAGCGGGACCAGAGACCCAGTACTTC	CASTPGVAGPETQYF
TRBV6-1	TRBJ2-3	-	once	10	TGTGCCAGCAGTGAGGGTACGCAGTATTTT	CASSEGTQYF
TRBV2	TRBJ2-1	TRBD2	few	15	TGTGCCAGCAGTGAAAGGCTAGCGGGAGGGGATGAGCAGTTCTTC	CASSERLAGGDEQFF
TRBV7-9	TRBJ1-5	-	-	15	TGTGCCAGCAGCTCTGGGTCTAATAGCAATCAGCCCCAGCATTTT	CASSSGSNSNQPQHF
TRBV29-1	TRBJ2-3	-	-	14	TGCAGCGTTGTTGTGCGGAGGAGCACAGATACGCAGTATTTT	CSVVVRRSTDTQYF
TRBV5-4	TRBJ1-2	TRBD1	-	15	TGTGCCAGCAGCATCCTCGGGACAGGGGGCCGTGGTTACACCTTC	CASSILGTGGRGYTF
TRBV29-1	TRBJ1-5	-	-	13	TGCAGCGTTGAACCCCAGGCAGGTCAGCCCCAGCATTTT	CSVEPQAGQPQHF
TRBV30	TRBJ1-5	-	-	17	TGTGCCTGGGGGGTGAAGAGAGGAGGAGGTAACAATCAGCCCCAGCATTTT	CAWGVKRGGGNNQPQHF
TRBV10-3	TRBJ2-5	-	few	13	TGTGCCATCAGGAACGGGGGGCGAGAGACCCAGTACTTC	CAIRNGGRETQYF
TRBV7-8	TRBJ2-7	TRBD2	few	16	TGTGCCAGCAGCTCCGAAATGACTAGCGGGGACTACGAGCAGTACTTC	CASSSEMTSGDYEQYF
TRBV20-1	TRBJ1-2	-	-	11	TGCAGTGCTAGGAGCCCCTATGGCTACACCTTC	CSARSPYGYTF
TRBV7-9	TRBJ2-1	TRBD2	few	15	TGTGCCAGCAGCTCAACTAGCGGGGACTACAATGAGCAGTTCTTC	CASSSTSGDYNEQFF
TRBV7-9	TRBJ2-5	-	-	17	TGTGCCAGCAGCTTAGGCGGGACAGCTAATTTCCAAGAGACCCAGTACTTC	CASSLGGTANFQETQYF
TRBV2	TRBJ2-7	TRBD1	few	15	TGTGCCAGCAGTGAAGGACAGGGGGCTTTTTACGAGCAGTACTTC	CASSEGQGAFYEQYF
TRBV5-1	TRBJ2-1	-	few	12	TGCGCCAGCAGCCTGGACTTGGGGGAGCAGTTCTTC	CASSLDLGEQFF
TRBV2	TRBJ1-5	-	-	14	TGTGCCAGCAGGGGGGATGGGGGCAATCAGCCCCAGCATTTT	CASRGDGGNQPQHF
TRBV5-1	TRBJ2-7	TRBD2	few	14	TGCGCCAGCAGCTCAGGAGCGGGAATCTACGAGCAGTACTTC	CASSSGAGIYEQYF
TRBV27	TRBJ1-2	TRBD1	few	15	TGTGCCAGCAGTTTAGCGGACAGGGGGATTAATGGCTACACCTTC	CASSLADRGINGYTF
TRBV7-3	TRBJ2-1	TRBD2	-	14	TGTGCCAGCAGCTTAACGTATAGCGGGGATGAGCAGTTCTTC	CASSLTYSGDEQFF